A single sample gave rise to the 16 T cell receptor beta chains below, sequenced in a study of glioma-infiltrating T cells. Amplification of TCR alpha and beta CDR3 regions from RNA used iRepertoire nested multiplex PCR. TCRdb recomputed calls from the multiplex PCR reads with MiXCR, one row per CDR3 protein. The top ten hold approximately 35% of the sample, which has about 110,000 distinct CDR3 sequences, under 30% seen once. The material sequenced was glioma tissue, nonneoplastic brain tissue, or PBMCs (not recorded which). Receptors were obtained from a human donor with low-grade glioma or glioblastoma, undergoing nonglioma brain surgery, or in good health (not recorded which).

V and J are TRBV7-9 and TRBJ1-5; D remains ambiguous. Per the germline V gene, CDR1 is SEHNR and CDR2 is FQNEAQ (reference sequence). The CDR3 length is 12 residues. The V gene lost 2 bases and the J gene lost 9 bases, with 8 bases spanning the gap. The CDR3 spells CASSLSGGPQHF. The CDR3, as DNA: TGTGCCAGCAGCTTAAGTGGTGGGCCCCAGCATTTT.

This clonotype was detected once. Compared with germline, one end of the junction differs, possibly owing to a read error. This chain connects TRBV19 to TRBJ2-7; 7 bases line up with TRBD1. The germline gives CDR1 LNHDA, CDR2 SQIVND (reference sequence). The length of the CDR3 is 16 residues. For the CDR3, the DNA is TGTGCCAGTAGCACCAGGCGGACAGGCGATCCCTACGAGCAGTACTTT. Translating it yields CASSTRRTGDPYEQYF.

In its sample, this clonotype was seen a few times. The chain combines TRBV29-1 with TRBJ1-2, with D maybe TRBD1 (6 bases). The V end lost 0 bases, the J end lost 7 bases, and 18 bases lay between the germline ends. Germline lookup yields CDR1 SQVTM and CDR2 ANQGSEA. The CDR3 length is 15 residues. The DNA of the CDR3 is TGCAGCGTTGAAGAGGAGACAGGCTACCCACGTGGCTACACCTTC. Translation gives CSVEEETGYPRGYTF.

In this sample, this clonotype turned up many times. The chain links TRBV4-1 to TRBJ1-5; 11 positions agree with TRBD1. Germline loops: CDR1 MGHRA, CDR2 YSYEKL. The CDR3 runs 16 residues. Trimming removed 0 bases from V and 4 bases from J; junction bases left unmatched: 2. CDR3 region: CASSQEGDRGNQPQHF. The DNA for the CDR3 is TGCGCCAGCAGCCAAGAAGGGGACAGGGGGAATCAGCCCCAGCATTTT.

CDR3 in amino acids: CSVERGAGGSTEAFF. DNA of the CDR3: TGCAGCGTTGAAAGGGGGGCCGGGGGGAGCACTGAAGCTTTCTTT. The chain is built from TRBV29-1 and TRBJ1-1, with a weak D call TRBD1 (6 bases). Germline values: CDR1 SQVTM, CDR2 ANQGSEA. V gave up 2 bases and J gave up 4 bases, with 17 bases separating them. CDR3 length: 15 amino acids.

At least ten counts were recorded for this clonotype. The CDR3 here is CASSLQNEQYF. The CDR3 DNA is TGTGCCAGCAGCTTACAGAACGAGCAGTACTTC. This chain links TRBV7-6 with TRBJ2-7, with unresolved D. Per the germline V gene, CDR1 is SGHVS and CDR2 is FNYEAQ. V shed 2 bases and J shed 5 bases, with 4 bases lying between them. The CDR3 covers 11 residues.

The V call is TRBV7-3, the J call TRBJ2-7; 11 bases fit TRBD2. Germline V gene data show CDR1 as SGHTA and CDR2 as FQGTGA. CDR3 length: 16 amino acids. J lost 4 bases, V lost 4 bases, and 9 bases had no gene match. The CDR3 nucleotides read TGTGCCAGCAGCTCTTTGGTAGTAGCGGGAGGGTACGAGCAGTACTTC. Translation gives CASSSLVVAGGYEQYF.

Notes on this clonotype: A single base separates this from a much larger clone, so it may be a read error. The V call is TRBV7-2, the J call TRBJ2-5; 9 nucleotides align to TRBD2. Germline CDR1 is SGHTA and CDR2 is FQGNSA. The CDR3 totals 14 residues. The CDR3 loop reads CDSSHSGRRETQYF. The CDR3 DNA follows: TGTGACAGCAGCCATAGCGGGAGACGAGAGACCCAGTACTTC.

The genes are TRBV5-4 and TRBJ2-3, with D tentatively TRBD1 (5 bases). V was cut by 2 bases and J by 2 bases, with 12 bases left in between. This CDR3 has 15 residues. CDR1 and CDR2 from the germline V gene are SGHNT and YYREEE (reference sequence). The CDR3 DNA follows: TGTGCCAGCAGCTTCGGTGGACAAGCCACAGATACGCAGTATTTT. Translation gives CASSFGGQATDTQYF. Using reference TRBV5-4 and TRBJ2-3 for the parts outside the CDR3, the full variable domain is ETGVTQSPTHLIKTRGQQVTLRCSSQSGHNTVSWYQQALGQGPQFIFQYYREEENGRGNFPPRFSGLQFPNYSSELNVNALELDDSALYLCASSFGGQATDTQYFGPGTRLTVL.

There are many counts of this clonotype. This chain links TRBV28 with TRBJ2-5, with a possible D match to TRBD1 (5 bases). The CDR3 is 14 residues long. Deletions cut 8 bases from V and 1 base from J, with 14 bases between. From germline, CDR1 is MDHEN and CDR2 SYDVKM. In DNA form, the CDR3 reads TGTGCCAGCCAGTTTAGGGGCCTCCAAGAGACCCAGTACTTC. It encodes CASQFRGLQETQYF. The full variable domain, in which reference TRBV28 and TRBJ2-5 provide the parts outside the CDR3, is DVKVTQSSRYLVKRTGEKVFLECVQDMDHENMFWYRQDPGLGLRLIYFSYDVKMKEKGDIPEGYSVSREKKERFSLILESASTNQTSMYLCASQFRGLQETQYFGPGTRLLVL.

This clonotype was seen more than once but under ten times. CDR3 coding DNA: TGTGCCAGTAGTAGGGCACAGAACTACGAGCAGTACTTC. Protein: CASSRAQNYEQYF. The V call is TRBV19, the J call TRBJ2-7; D gene uncertain. Trimming left V 4 bases short and J 3 bases short, with 10 bases between. Germline CDR1 LNHDA, CDR2 SQIVND (reference sequence). The CDR3 loop spans 13 amino acids.

This clonotype appeared once. A much larger clone differs by one base, so this may be a read error. The chain has TRBV14 and TRBJ2-7; D possibly corresponds to TRBD1 (5 bases). Germline assignment: CDR1 SGHDN and CDR2 FVKESK. The CDR3 spans 14 residues. DNA of the CDR3: TGTGCCAGCAGCAAAGATCTCAGGGCCTACGAGCAGTACTTC. Translating gives CASSKDLRAYEQYF.

This clonotype has at least ten counts. The rearrangement links TRBV19 to TRBJ1-1; a weak D match, TRBD1 (6 bases). The CDR3 totals 13 residues. V lost 4 bases, J lost 8 bases, and 14 bases lay in between. Germline V gene lookup returns CDR1 LNHDA and CDR2 SQIVND (reference sequence). The CDR3 DNA reads TGTGCCAGTAGTACACGGGACACCCGGGAAGCTTTCTTT. Its protein is CASSTRDTREAFF. Combining the CDR3 with reference TRBV19 and TRBJ1-1 gives the whole variable domain DGGITQSPKYLFRKEGQNVTLSCEQNLNHDAMYWYRQDPGQGLRLIYYSQIVNDFQKGDIAEGYSVSREKKESFPLTVTSAQKNPTAFYLCASSTRDTREAFFGQGTRLTVV.

This clonotype has a handful of counts. The chain is built from TRBV5-4 and TRBJ2-7, with D tentatively TRBD1 (6 bases). Germline CDR1 is SGHNT and CDR2 is YYREEE (reference sequence). V was shortened by 7 bases and J by 5 bases, with 19 bases between the two germline ends. This CDR3 is built from 14 residues. Here the CDR3 reads CASGIQGRGDEQYF. For the CDR3, the DNA is TGTGCCAGCGGCATTCAGGGGAGAGGGGACGAGCAGTACTTC.

This clonotype came up many times. This rearrangement joins TRBV6-2 or TRBV6-3 to TRBJ2-1; D unclear. Germline CDR1 is MNHEY and CDR2 is SVGEGT. V lost 2 bases to trimming and J lost 1 base, with 12 bases between them. The CDR3 loop spans 16 amino acids. The CDR3 spells CASSYELGSSYNEQFF. In nucleotides, the CDR3 is TGTGCCAGCAGTTACGAATTGGGGTCATCCTACAATGAGCAGTTCTTC.

This clonotype was seen repeatedly, ten times or more. CDR3: CASRAGHNYGYTF. CDR3 nucleotides: TGTGCCAGCAGAGCCGGGCACAACTATGGCTACACCTTC. The chain recombines TRBV5-4 with TRBJ1-2; no firm D call. The CDR3 covers 13 residues. Germline V gives CDR1 SGHNT, CDR2 YYREEE (reference sequence). V lost 5 bases, J lost 2 bases, and 10 bases lay in between.